This TCR beta chain was observed in a study of blood T cell repertoires in COVID-19. Study context: Material from acute and convalescent COVID-19 was sourced from the United States, Italy and Spain. The analysed material was cDNA or gDNA that came from T cells, B-cell-depleted T cells, or PBMCs.

Per the original methods: Amplification of reference gene primers provided the estimated nucleated cell counts. Here immunoSEQ multiplex PCR was the method, and the copy in TCRdb shows in-frame clones only, minus some. The DNA gave D and trimming, while V, J and clone size come from that table. The sample holds 360,000 or so clones; roughly nine tenths are singletons and the top ten take just under 4%. V lost 3 bases, J lost 5 bases, and 9 bases stayed unmatched. The CDR3 has 15 residues. CDR1 and CDR2 (germline): SGHTA, FQGTGA. Enrolment of Seattle patients took place during active infection, and they were followed longitudinally.

The sequenced sample consisted of peripheral blood. The clonotype comes from a woman aged 55-70 years with COVID-19, enrolled during active disease. The chain couples TRBV7-3 to TRBJ2-5, with 7 bases matching TRBD2. The CDR3 spells CASSLVASGRETQYF. The DNA of the CDR3 is TGTGCCAGCAGCTTGGTGGCTAGCGGTCGGGAGACCCAGTACTTC. The full variable domain, completed using reference TRBV7-3 and TRBJ2-5, is GAGVSQTPSNKVTEKGKYVELRCDPISGHTALYWYRQSLGQGPEFLIYFQGTGAADDSGLPNDRFFAVRPEGSVSTLKIQRTERGDSAVYLCASSLVASGRETQYFGPGTRLLVL.